The 23 T cell receptor beta chains in this list originate from one sample, sequenced in a study of control samples from healthy donors and cancer patients. Assay used: immunoSEQ multiplex PCR; TCRdb lists only in-frame clones, some missing. The data show over 75,000 clones, with approximately 86% seen just once and approximately 20% held by the top ten. The material sequenced was blood. These receptors were obtained from a man under 40 in good health.

The chain links TRBV6-4 to TRBJ1-2, with D maybe TRBD1 (6 bases). Germline V gene data show CDR1 as MRHNA and CDR2 as SNTAGT. Trimming left V 3 bases short and J 4 bases short, with 12 bases between. The CDR3 is made up of 14 amino acids. The CDR3 spells CASSETWGAYGYTF. The CDR3 DNA follows: TGTGCCAGCAGTGAGACGTGGGGGGCCTATGGCTACACCTTC.

This clone ranks as medium-sized. This same CDR3 is encoded by further DNA sequences in the sample. The gene calls are TRBV19 and TRBJ1-5, with D unclear. Per the germline V gene, CDR1 is LNHDA and CDR2 is SQIVND (reference sequence). V was trimmed by 1 base and J by 2 bases, leaving 6 bases between them. The CDR3 covers 14 residues. CDR3 in amino acids: CASSIGYGNQPQHF. The CDR3 bases are TGTGCCAGTAGTATAGGGTACGGCAATCAGCCCCAGCATTTT.

The genes are TRBV11-2 and TRBJ2-7, with 9 bases that match TRBD2. From germline, CDR1 is SGHAT and CDR2 FQNNGV. The CDR3 length is 12 residues. V lost 8 bases and J lost 5; bases outside the gene matches: 4. The CDR3 sequence: CASDGTSNEQYF. In DNA form, the CDR3 reads TGTGCCAGCGACGGGACTAGCAACGAGCAGTACTTC. The whole variable domain, filled in from reference TRBV11-2 and TRBJ2-7, reads EAGVAQSPRYKIIEKRQSVAFWCNPISGHATLYWYQQILGQGPKLLIQFQNNGVVDDSQLPKDRFSAERLKGVDSTLKIQPAKLEDSAVYLCASDGTSNEQYFGPGTRLTVT.

The rearrangement uses TRBV27 and TRBJ1-1; the D gene is possibly TRBD1 (5 bases). The CDR3 runs to 15 residues. The germline V gene has CDR1 MNHEY and CDR2 SMNVEV (reference sequence). V was shortened by 3 bases and J by 7 bases, with 18 bases between the two germline ends. In nucleotides, the CDR3 is TGTGCCAGCAGTTTGAGATGGGGGAGCGGGGATGAAGCTTTCTTT. Its translation: CASSLRWGSGDEAFF.

The chain carries TRBV19 and TRBJ1-5; D ambiguous. Per germline, CDR1 LNHDA and CDR2 SQIVND (reference sequence). Deletions cut 11 bases from V and 3 bases from J, with 20 bases between. The CDR3 is 15 amino acids. In nucleotides, the CDR3 is TGTGCCTCCAGGCGGGGTCGACGGATCAATCAGCCCCAGCATTTT. Translation: CASRRGRRINQPQHF.

This clone was observed once. The V call is TRBV6-1, the J call TRBJ2-5; a weak D match, TRBD2 (5 bases). Germline values: CDR1 MNHNS, CDR2 SASEGT. The CDR3 spans 16 residues. V lost 2 bases, J lost 1 base, and 14 bases lay in between. The CDR3 loop is CASSEWPSPSQETQYF. As DNA, the CDR3 is TGTGCCAGCAGTGAATGGCCTAGCCCAAGCCAAGAGACCCAGTACTTC.

V and J are TRBV3-1 (or the pseudogene TRBV3-2) and TRBJ2-1; the D is unclear. The CDR3 consists of 12 residues. Germline assignment: CDR1 LGHDT and CDR2 YNNKEL (reference sequence). V dropped 4 bases and J dropped 9 bases, with 10 bases sitting between them. Here the CDR3 DNA reads TGTGCCAGCAGCCCGAAGATGCCTGAGCAGTTCTTC. It is translated as CASSPKMPEQFF.

About this clone: Other DNA sequences in the sample encode the same CDR3. The chain has TRBV24-1 and TRBJ2-7; tentatively, D is TRBD2 (5 bases). The germline V and J ends were trimmed by 9 bases and 4 bases, with 9 bases remaining between them. Per germline, CDR1 KGHDR and CDR2 SFDVKD. The CDR3 sequence is 11 residues long. The CDR3 DNA sequence: TGTGCCACCTCCGAGGGATACGAGCAGTACTTC. It specifies CATSEGYEQYF.

This chain connects TRBV11-3 to TRBJ2-5, with 8 positions matching TRBD2. CDR3 size: 14 residues. Germline V gene data show CDR1 as SGHNT and CDR2 as YENEEA. Trimming took 2 bases from V and 3 from J; bases not matched to a gene: 2. The chain's CDR3 is CASSLNGGEETQYF. CDR3 nucleotide sequence: TGTGCCAGCAGCTTAAACGGGGGGGAAGAGACCCAGTACTTC.

The rearrangement joins TRBV30 to TRBJ1-2; 10 bases match TRBD1. Germline V gene lookup returns CDR1 GTSNPN and CDR2 SVGIG (reference sequence). The CDR3 length is 13 residues. CDR3 loop: CAARGQGNYGYTF. CDR3 nucleotides: TGTGCTGCTAGGGGACAGGGGAACTATGGCTACACCTTC.

This sequence joins TRBV19 and TRBJ2-1, with 9 bases fitting TRBD1. The germline V gene has CDR1 LNHDA and CDR2 SQIVND (reference sequence). This CDR3 has 15 amino acids. The V segment lost 2 bases and the J segment 4 bases; nucleotides outside the gene matches: 3. The CDR3 nucleotides are TGTGCCAGTAGTATACAAGGGACAGGGTACAATGAGCAGTTCTTC. Translation: CASSIQGTGYNEQFF.

The chain links TRBV11-1 to TRBJ2-7, with D uncertain. Germline CDR1 reads SGHAT; CDR2 reads FQDESV (reference sequence). V was trimmed by 1 base and J by 6 bases, leaving 4 bases between them. The CDR3 covers 11 residues. CDR3 sequence: CASSLGVEQYF. CDR3 nucleotides: TGTGCCAGCAGCTTAGGGGTCGAGCAGTACTTC.

This clone was observed once. V and J are TRBV7-3 and TRBJ2-3; TRBD1 or TRBD2 may be the D gene (6 bases each). CDR1 is SGHTA and CDR2 is FQGTGA in the germline V gene. Trimming cost V 5 bases and J 5 bases, with 14 bases left between them. The CDR3 length is 14 residues. Here the CDR3 reads CASSLGGLEDTQYF. For the CDR3, the DNA is TGTGCCAGCAGCCTAGGGGGACTGGAAGATACGCAGTATTTT.

The V call is TRBV28, the J call TRBJ2-1; tentatively, D is TRBD1 (6 bases). CDR1 and CDR2 from the germline V gene are MDHEN and SYDVKM. The CDR3 runs to 14 residues. V lost 4 bases and J lost 10, with 17 bases in between. CDR3 loop: CASSSHRQELEQFF. DNA for the CDR3: TGTGCCAGCAGTTCCCATAGACAGGAACTGGAGCAGTTCTTC.

The gene calls are TRBV5-1 and TRBJ2-1, with no clear D. CDR1 is SGHRS and CDR2 is YFSETQ in the germline V gene. Trimming left V 0 bases short and J 6 bases short, with 10 bases between. The CDR3 has 14 residues. The CDR3 nucleotides are TGCGCCAGCAGCTTGGGGACCTTGAGCAATGAGCAGTTCTTC. Protein sequence: CASSLGTLSNEQFF. Full variable domain (remainder filled in from reference TRBV5-1 and TRBJ2-1): KAGVTQTPRYLIKTRGQQVTLSCSPISGHRSVSWYQQTPGQGLQFLFEYFSETQRNKGNFPGRFSGRQFSNSRSEMNVSTLELGDSALYLCASSLGTLSNEQFFGPGTRLTVL.

V gene TRBV7-3 combines with J gene TRBJ1-1; D might be TRBD1 (6 bases). The V end lost 4 bases, the J end lost 3 bases, and 12 bases lay between the germline ends. CDR1 is SGHTA, CDR2 FQGTGA, per germline. The CDR3 consists of 14 residues. CDR3 in DNA: TGTGCCAGCAGCTCCCAGGGGAGGCACACTGAAGCTTTCTTT. It is translated as CASSSQGRHTEAFF.

CDR3 in DNA: TGTGCCATCAGTGAGATGGTCGGGGCCTACGAGCAGTACTTC. Amino acid sequence: CAISEMVGAYEQYF. The chain couples TRBV10-3 to TRBJ2-7; D possibly corresponds to TRBD2 (5 bases). The V and J ends lost 2 bases and 2 bases respectively, with 10 bases between them. The CDR3 runs 14 residues. Looked up from germline, CDR1 is ENHRY and CDR2 is SYGVKD.

The chain carries TRBV15 and TRBJ2-5, with a possible D match to TRBD2 (6 bases). Per the germline V gene, CDR1 is LNHNV and CDR2 is YYDKDF (reference sequence). V was cut by 2 bases and J by 3 bases, with 7 bases left in between. The CDR3 has 13 residues. CDR3 amino acids: CATSRWREETQYF. CDR3 nucleotide sequence: TGTGCCACCAGCAGATGGAGGGAAGAGACCCAGTACTTC.

The genes are TRBV2 and TRBJ2-2, with a weak D call TRBD2 (5 bases). The CDR3 is 13 amino acids. The germline CDR1 and CDR2 sequences are SNHLY and FYNNEI. The V end was cut by 10 bases, the J end by 4 bases, with 13 bases between. The CDR3 region is CAINSVVTGELFF. In DNA, the CDR3 is TGTGCCATCAATAGCGTCGTCACCGGGGAGCTGTTTTTT.

This chain links TRBV7-8 with TRBJ1-1; 8 bases align to TRBD1. CDR3 length equals 14 residues. V lost 5 bases and J lost 5; bases outside the gene matches: 7. Germline loops: CDR1 SGHVS, CDR2 FQNEAQ. CDR3 coding DNA: TGTGCCAGCAGCCCGACGACAGGGGAAACTGAAGCTTTCTTT. The encoded protein is CASSPTTGETEAFF.

The chain has TRBV6-4 and TRBJ1-2; D unclear. V was pared by 3 bases and J by 2 bases, with 7 bases between. The CDR3 consists of 13 residues. Germline CDR1 and CDR2: MRHNA and SNTAGT. As DNA, the CDR3 is TGTGCCAGCAGTGAAGGGCCCAACTATGGCTACACCTTC. The encoded protein is CASSEGPNYGYTF.

The chain couples TRBV7-9 to TRBJ2-5; D possibly corresponds to TRBD2 (6 bases). Germline loops: CDR1 SEHNR, CDR2 FQNEAQ (reference sequence). The CDR3 sequence is 14 residues long. Trimming cost V 1 base and J 5 bases, with 11 bases left between them. In DNA, the CDR3 is TGTGCCAGCAGCTTAGTTGTTGGGGGGGAGACCCAGTACTTC. This gives the protein CASSLVVGGETQYF.

The chain is built from TRBV11-2 and TRBJ1-3; 11 nucleotides align to TRBD1. The length of the CDR3 is 15 residues. Germline-derived CDR1 and CDR2 are SGHAT and FQNNGV. V was clipped by 3 bases and J by 6 bases; unmatched bases: 4. CDR3 bases: TGTGCCAGCAGCTTCCGGACAGGGGGCCAAAACACCATATATTTT. It codes for CASSFRTGGQNTIYF.